A single sample gave rise to the 30 T cell receptor beta chains below, sequenced in a study of blood T cell repertoires in COVID-19. Data came from immunoSEQ multiplex PCR; TCRdb stores just in-frame clones and leaves some out. Counted here are 270,000 or so clones, about 83% occurring once; the ten biggest clones make up 9.4%. Sequencing input: peripheral blood. These receptor sequences come from a woman aged 45 to 65 who had recovered from COVID-19.

The chain carries TRBV28 and TRBJ2-1; TRBD1 agrees at 7 bases. The CDR3 runs to 15 residues. Germline V CDR1 and CDR2: MDHEN, SYDVKM. The V gene end was trimmed by 4 bases and the J gene end by 4 bases; junction bases not matched to a gene: 7. For the CDR3, the DNA is TGTGCCAGCAGTTCAAACAGGGGACGATACAATGAGCAGTTCTTC. Its protein is CASSSNRGRYNEQFF.

This clone has at least ten counts. This chain joins TRBV14 and TRBJ2-7; D is uncertain. The CDR3 contains 12 residues. The V gene lost 4 bases and the J gene lost 5 bases, with 9 bases spanning the gap. Germline V gene data show CDR1 as SGHDN and CDR2 as FVKESK. CDR3 nucleotide sequence: TGTGCCAGCAGCCCTAGAAGAGACGAGCAGTACTTC. It is translated as CASSPRRDEQYF.

V is TRBV10-3 and J is TRBJ2-1; 13 nucleotides match TRBD2. Unmatched junction bases numbered 13, after V lost 6 bases and J lost 5 bases. Germline CDR1 ENHRY, CDR2 SYGVKD. The CDR3 consists of 18 residues. Here the CDR3 DNA reads TGTGCCATCAGAGGGGGACTAGCGGGGCGACGGGTCAACAATGAGCAGTTCTTC. This encodes CAIRGGLAGRRVNNEQFF.

The rearrangement joins TRBV6-2 or TRBV6-3 to TRBJ1-6; 7 nucleotides match TRBD1. V was pared by 2 bases and J by 17 bases, with 15 bases of the junction left unmatched. CDR1 is MNHEY and CDR2 is SVGEGT in the germline V gene. This CDR3 has 15 amino acids. The CDR3 DNA follows: TGTGCCAGCAGTTACCGGGACAGCTATTATTTGACCGTCCACTTT. Translating it yields CASSYRDSYYLTVHF.

In this sample, this clone turned up a few times. This chain links TRBV28 with TRBJ2-4; 7 positions match TRBD1. The CDR3 runs to 14 residues. Germline CDR1 is MDHEN and CDR2 is SYDVKM. With 8 bases clipped from V and 5 bases from J, the junction kept 9 bases outside the gene matches. The CDR3, as DNA: TGTGCCAGCGGGGGCCAAGGGGGCGAAAACATTCAGTACTTC. As protein: CASGGQGGENIQYF.

The chain uses TRBV27 and TRBJ1-1; D is unclear. The CDR3 covers 13 residues. V was shortened by 6 bases and J by 1 base, with 9 bases between the two germline ends. Germline V lookup: CDR1 MNHEY, CDR2 SMNVEV (reference sequence). CDR3 loop: CASRTLQNTEAFF. CDR3 in DNA: TGTGCCAGCAGGACATTACAGAACACTGAAGCTTTCTTT.

The chain joins TRBV5-1 to TRBJ2-3, with D possibly being TRBD1 (6 bases). The CDR3 runs 15 residues. CDR1 is SGHRS, CDR2 YFSETQ, per germline. The germline V and J ends were trimmed by 3 bases and 2 bases, with 13 bases remaining between them. The CDR3 is CASSSMQGTTDTQYF. The CDR3 DNA reads as TGCGCCAGCAGCTCCATGCAGGGGACCACAGATACGCAGTATTTT.

This rearrangement joins TRBV7-6 to TRBJ2-5; TRBD2 might be the D (6 bases). Trimming removed 5 bases at V and 5 bases at J, with 15 bases between. The V gene's germline CDR1 is SGHVS and CDR2 FNYEAQ. This CDR3 region has 14 residues. The CDR3 protein is CASSPGGLAETQYF. CDR3 nucleotide sequence: TGTGCCAGCAGCCCCGGAGGGCTAGCGGAGACCCAGTACTTC. The whole variable domain, remainder taken from reference TRBV7-6 and TRBJ2-5, is GAGVSQSPRYKVTKRGQDVALRCDPISGHVSLYWYRQALGQGPEFLTYFNYEAQQDKSGLPNDRFSAERPEGSISTLTIQRTEQRDSAMYRCASSPGGLAETQYFGPGTRLLVL.

CDR3 in amino acids: CASSPTYGGQPQHF. The CDR3 nucleotides are TGTGCCAGCAGCCCGACTTATGGGGGGCAGCCCCAGCATTTT. The chain is built from TRBV16 and TRBJ1-5; D is possibly TRBD1 (5 bases). The ends were cut back, 4 bases at V and 7 bases at J, with 14 bases in the middle. This CDR3 has 14 residues. Germline V gene sequence: CDR1 KGHSY, CDR2 FQNENV.

This clone has only a few counts. The chain is built from TRBV11-2 and TRBJ2-2; D call uncertain. V gave up 5 bases and J gave up 4 bases, with 5 bases separating them. Germline CDR1 SGHAT, CDR2 FQNNGV. The CDR3 consists of 12 residues. CDR3 DNA sequence: TGTGCCAGCAGCCGTTTCACCGGGGAGCTGTTTTTT. This sequence encodes CASSRFTGELFF.

This chain links TRBV18 with TRBJ2-7; D unclear. This CDR3 is built from 12 residues. Germline values: CDR1 KGHSH, CDR2 LQKENI. The V end was cut by 3 bases, the J end by 5 bases, with 8 bases between. CDR3 region: CASSPAAHEQYF. In nucleotides, the CDR3 is TGTGCCAGCTCACCGGCAGCGCACGAGCAGTACTTC.

J is TRBJ2-3 and V is TRBV5-4, with D possibly TRBD1 on 6 matching bases. The CDR3 covers 15 residues. Germline CDR1 is SGHNT and CDR2 is YYREEE (reference sequence). V was shortened by 5 bases and J by 2 bases, with 15 bases between the two germline ends. CDR3 protein: CASRPRTEITDTQYF. The CDR3, as DNA: TGTGCCAGCAGACCTCGGACAGAGATCACAGATACGCAGTATTTT.

V usage is TRBV3-1 (or the pseudogene TRBV3-2) and J usage is TRBJ2-3; 8 bases align to TRBD2. Germline V gives CDR1 LGHDT, CDR2 YNNKEL (reference sequence). CDR3 length: 17 amino acids. The junction had 12 bases not matched to a gene; V was cut back by 3 bases and J by 4 bases. The chain's CDR3 is CASSQITGTSGPDTQYF. CDR3 bases: TGTGCCAGCAGCCAGATTACCGGGACTAGTGGCCCAGATACGCAGTATTTT.

Details on this clone: This CDR3 is also generated by other DNA sequences in the sample. The rearrangement joins TRBV10-3 to TRBJ2-7, with 8 positions matching TRBD1. Germline loops: CDR1 ENHRY, CDR2 SYGVKD. Losses at the gene ends were 6 bases for V and 2 bases for J; bases not matched to a gene: 6. The CDR3 length is 14 residues. CDR3 residues: CAISPGTGAYEQYF. CDR3 sequence (DNA): TGTGCCATCAGCCCCGGGACAGGAGCCTACGAGCAGTACTTC.

J is TRBJ2-7 and V is TRBV6-5, with D possibly being TRBD2 (5 bases). Germline assignment: CDR1 MNHEY and CDR2 SVGAGI. V was clipped by 5 bases and J by 3 bases, with 11 bases between them. This CDR3 spans 13 amino acids. The CDR3 loop reads CASSPTTHYEQYF. The CDR3 DNA sequence: TGTGCCAGCAGTCCGACTACCCACTACGAGCAGTACTTC.

The J gene is TRBJ2-1, the V gene TRBV19, with 12 bases identical to TRBD1. Germline values: CDR1 LNHDA, CDR2 SQIVND (reference sequence). This CDR3 region has 17 residues. V gave up 5 bases and J gave up 3 bases; unmatched junction bases: 8. For the CDR3, the DNA is TGTGCCAGTAGTTCCCCCGGGACAGGGGGCGACTACAATGAGCAGTTCTTC. Translated, it gives CASSSPGTGGDYNEQFF.

The gene calls are TRBV6-2 or TRBV6-3 and TRBJ1-2; 8 bases map to TRBD1. The CDR3 runs to 13 residues. Germline V lookup: CDR1 MNHEY, CDR2 SVGEGT. Trimming at V came to 4 bases and at J to 7 bases, leaving 5 bases not matched to a gene. The CDR3 region has the DNA TGTGCCAGCAGTTCGCGGCAGGGGGCTGGCTACACCTTC. It yields the protein CASSSRQGAGYTF.

V gene TRBV28 combines with J gene TRBJ2-1; weak D call: TRBD2 (5 bases). Germline values: CDR1 MDHEN, CDR2 SYDVKM. The germline V and J ends were trimmed by 1 base and 7 bases, with 5 bases remaining between them. CDR3 length: 12 residues. The CDR3: CASSLLANEQFF. CDR3 sequence (DNA): TGTGCCAGCAGTTTATTAGCGAATGAGCAGTTCTTC.

CDR3 bases: TGTGCCTGGAGTCTGACTAGCGGGGGGCTCCGGGAGACCCAGTACTTC. Protein product: CAWSLTSGGLRETQYF. This sequence joins TRBV30 and TRBJ2-5; 13 bases map to TRBD2. Germline CDR1 is GTSNPN and CDR2 is SVGIG (reference sequence). The CDR3 totals 16 residues. The ends lost 2 bases at V and 5 bases at J; junction bases unmatched: 8.

The chain has TRBV19 and TRBJ2-5, with 8 bases aligning to TRBD2. The junction had 7 bases not matched to a gene; V was cut back by 2 bases and J by 5 bases. There are 15 residues in the CDR3. Germline loops: CDR1 LNHDA, CDR2 SQIVND (reference sequence). CDR3 sequence: CASSISPSGSETQYF. CDR3 nucleotides: TGTGCCAGTAGTATATCCCCTAGCGGGTCTGAGACCCAGTACTTC.

This clone is a singleton in its sample. CDR3: CASSLGQGGNQPQHF. The CDR3 DNA is TGTGCCAGTAGTCTTGGACAGGGAGGCAATCAGCCCCAGCATTTT. This rearrangement joins TRBV19 to TRBJ1-5; 8 bases map to TRBD1. Unmatched junction bases numbered 5, after V lost 5 bases and J lost 2 bases. This CDR3 is 15 amino acids long. CDR1 LNHDA and CDR2 SQIVND come from the germline V gene (reference sequence).

CDR3 sequence (DNA): TGCGCCAGCAGCCAAGGACTAGCGGGGGGGGGCCCCCAAGAGACCCAGTACTTC. This gives the protein CASSQGLAGGGPQETQYF. This sequence joins TRBV4-3 and TRBJ2-5, with 14 bases lining up with TRBD2. J was trimmed by 1 base and V by 1 base; bases with no gene match: 5. The CDR3 loop spans 18 amino acids. CDR1 is LGHNA, CDR2 YSLEER, per germline.

This clone turned up a few times. The rearrangement uses TRBV28 and TRBJ2-5; weak D call: TRBD2 (5 bases). The CDR3 sequence is 15 residues long. V was pared by 6 bases and J by 1 base, with 15 bases between. From germline, CDR1 is MDHEN and CDR2 SYDVKM. The chain's CDR3 is CASSSSGLIQETQYF. The CDR3 DNA reads TGTGCCAGCAGCTCCAGTGGACTTATCCAAGAGACCCAGTACTTC.

The V call is TRBV3-1 (or the pseudogene TRBV3-2), the J call TRBJ2-5; 8 bases match TRBD2. The CDR3 runs to 17 residues. Looked up from germline, CDR1 is LGHDT and CDR2 is YNNKEL (reference sequence). V shed 4 bases and J 7 bases; nucleotides not matched to a gene: 17. CDR3 amino acids: CASSRPSGFRPAGTQYF. CDR3 bases: TGTGCCAGCAGCCGGCCTAGCGGGTTCCGGCCCGCCGGGACCCAGTACTTC.

The rearrangement uses TRBV24-1 and TRBJ2-7; D is undetermined. V lost 3 bases to trimming and J lost 1 base, with 12 bases between them. Germline V CDR1 and CDR2: KGHDR, SFDVKD. CDR3 size: 15 residues. CDR3 protein: CATSDSAFKSYEQYF. The DNA of the CDR3 is TGTGCCACCAGTGATAGCGCATTCAAATCCTACGAGCAGTACTTC.

This chain uses TRBV19 with TRBJ2-3, with D perhaps matching TRBD1 (5 bases). The V end was cut by 11 bases, the J end by 2 bases, with 14 bases between. This CDR3 has 13 amino acids. Per germline, CDR1 LNHDA and CDR2 SQIVND (reference sequence). CDR3 in amino acids: CASSRANTDTQYF. In nucleotides, the CDR3 is TGTGCCTCCAGCAGGGCAAACACAGATACGCAGTATTTT.

The chain links TRBV9 to TRBJ2-1, with a tentative D call TRBD2 (5 bases). Trimming took off 0 bases at V and 6 bases at J, with 7 bases between the two ends. Germline CDR1 SGDLS, CDR2 YYNGEE. The CDR3 length is 13 residues. The DNA for the CDR3 is TGTGCCAGCAGCGTAGCGGGGTCCAATGAGCAGTTCTTC. This translates into CASSVAGSNEQFF.

The chain couples TRBV25-1 to TRBJ2-5; D possibly corresponds to TRBD2 (5 bases). The CDR3 has 14 residues. In germline, CDR1 is MGHDK, CDR2 SYGVNS. V was pared by 3 bases and J by 9 bases, with 17 bases between. This CDR3 reads CASSERVATRAQYF. CDR3 DNA sequence: TGTGCCAGCAGTGAGCGAGTAGCCACGCGGGCCCAGTACTTC.

CDR3 loop: CSVGVYGANYGYTF. DNA of the CDR3: TGCAGCGTTGGCGTTTATGGTGCTAACTATGGCTACACCTTC. The chain links TRBV29-1 to TRBJ1-2; the D is unclear. The V and J ends lost 4 bases and 0 bases respectively, with 12 bases between them. Germline V gene sequence: CDR1 SQVTM, CDR2 ANQGSEA. The CDR3 runs to 14 residues.

The rearrangement links TRBV28 to TRBJ1-4; D unresolved. CDR3 length equals 15 residues. Looked up from germline, CDR1 is MDHEN and CDR2 is SYDVKM. V was cut by 4 bases and J by 8 bases, with 17 bases left in between. The CDR3, as DNA: TGTGCCAGCAGTTCCCCACAACGGATGGGCGAAAAACTGTTTTTT. It translates to CASSSPQRMGEKLFF.